What follows are 5 T cell receptor beta chains derived from one specimen sequenced in a study of blood T cells in healthy people across ages. Using a J-beta primer mix together with a sample-barcoded 5' primer, a second PCR was run for roughly 7 to 11 cycles. MiXCR, run by TCRdb on the 5' RACE reads, gives a single entry per CDR3 protein. The table lists fewer than 1,000,000 distinct CDR3 sequences, more than 35% of them singletons. The sequenced sample was blood. The receptor source for this set is a man older than 75 in good health.

The table lists this clonotype with a few counts. This chain connects TRBV7-2 to TRBJ2-1; TRBD2 matches at 7 bases. In germline, CDR1 is SGHTA, CDR2 FQGNSA. Losses at the gene ends were 4 bases for V and 7 bases for J; bases not matched to a gene: 13. This CDR3 has 16 amino acids. CDR3 sequence (DNA): TGTGCCAGCAGCTCTAGCGGAGGAGGGGTGAGTAATGAGCAGTTCTTC. Amino acid sequence: CASSSSGGGVSNEQFF.

Only one count was recorded for this clonotype. V is TRBV7-9 and J is TRBJ2-7, with D tentatively TRBD2 (6 bases). V lost 3 bases and J lost 7, with 19 bases in between. In germline, CDR1 is SEHNR, CDR2 FQNEAQ (reference sequence). The CDR3 length is 15 residues. The CDR3 nucleotides are TGTGCCAGCAGCTTGGGGGGATCTCTCCTACGAGAGCAGTACTTC. It translates to CASSLGGSLLREQYF.

This clonotype is a singleton in its sample. The chain couples TRBV30 to TRBJ1-4, with 7 nucleotides matching TRBD1. The junction had 10 bases not matched to a gene; V was cut back by 0 bases and J by 3 bases. Germline V lookup: CDR1 GTSNPN, CDR2 SVGIG (reference sequence). This CDR3 spans 17 amino acids. CDR3 amino acids: CAWSVLGRGQSNEKLFF. For the CDR3, the DNA is TGTGCCTGGAGTGTATTAGGGCGGGGACAGTCTAATGAAAAACTGTTTTTT.

The chain has TRBV30 and TRBJ2-7, with D perhaps matching TRBD2 (6 bases). The CDR3 runs to 13 residues. The V and J ends lost 2 bases and 3 bases respectively, with 11 bases between them. Looked up from germline, CDR1 is GTSNPN and CDR2 is SVGIG (reference sequence). The CDR3 DNA follows: TGTGCCTGGAGTAGCGCGGGGAGCTACGAGCAGTACTTC. Its protein product is CAWSSAGSYEQYF.

This clonotype was counted ten times or more. For the CDR3, the DNA is TGTGCCAGCAGTCAGGGGGTTTCCAAAAACATTCAGTACTTC. Protein: CASSQGVSKNIQYF. The chain recombines TRBV12-3 or TRBV12-4 with TRBJ2-4; 7 nucleotides agree with TRBD1. V trimming: 5 bases; J trimming: 2 bases; junction bases outside the gene matches: 3. The CDR3 is made up of 14 amino acids.